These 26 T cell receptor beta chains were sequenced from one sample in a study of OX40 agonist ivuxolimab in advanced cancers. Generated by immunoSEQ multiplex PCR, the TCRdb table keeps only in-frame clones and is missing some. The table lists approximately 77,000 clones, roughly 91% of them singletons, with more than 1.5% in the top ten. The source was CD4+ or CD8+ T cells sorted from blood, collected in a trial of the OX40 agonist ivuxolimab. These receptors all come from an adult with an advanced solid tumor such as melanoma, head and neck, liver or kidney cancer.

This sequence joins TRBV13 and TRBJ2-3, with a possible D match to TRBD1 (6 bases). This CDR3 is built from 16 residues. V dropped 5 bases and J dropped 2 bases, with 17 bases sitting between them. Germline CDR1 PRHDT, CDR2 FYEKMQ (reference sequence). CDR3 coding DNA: TGTGCCAGCAGCCGATCCGGGACAACCCCCACAGATACGCAGTATTTT. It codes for CASSRSGTTPTDTQYF.

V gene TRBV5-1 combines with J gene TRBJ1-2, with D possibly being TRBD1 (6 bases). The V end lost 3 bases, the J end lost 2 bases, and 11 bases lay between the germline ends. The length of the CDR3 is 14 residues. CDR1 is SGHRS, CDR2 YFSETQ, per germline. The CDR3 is CASSWKQGNYGYTF. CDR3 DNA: TGCGCCAGCAGCTGGAAACAGGGAAACTATGGCTACACCTTC.

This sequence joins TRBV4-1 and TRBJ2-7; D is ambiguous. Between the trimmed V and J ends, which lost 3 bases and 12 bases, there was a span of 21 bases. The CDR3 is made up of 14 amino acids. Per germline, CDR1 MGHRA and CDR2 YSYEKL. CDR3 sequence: CASSHPAARGERYF. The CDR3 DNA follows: TGCGCCAGCAGCCACCCGGCGGCCCGCGGCGAACGGTACTTC.

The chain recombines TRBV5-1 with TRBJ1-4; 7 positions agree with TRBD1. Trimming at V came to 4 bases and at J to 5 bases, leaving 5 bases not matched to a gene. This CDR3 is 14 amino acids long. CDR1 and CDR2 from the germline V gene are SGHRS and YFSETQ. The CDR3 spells CASSHTGQNEKLFF. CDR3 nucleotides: TGCGCCAGCAGCCATACGGGACAGAATGAAAAACTGTTTTTT.

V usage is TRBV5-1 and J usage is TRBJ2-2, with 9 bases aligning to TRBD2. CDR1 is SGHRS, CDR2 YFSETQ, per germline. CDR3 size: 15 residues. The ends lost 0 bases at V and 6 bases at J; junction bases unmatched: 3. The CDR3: CASSLAVAGAGELFF. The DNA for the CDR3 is TGCGCCAGCAGCTTGGCGGTAGCGGGAGCCGGGGAGCTGTTTTTT. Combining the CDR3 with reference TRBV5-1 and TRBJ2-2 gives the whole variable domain KAGVTQTPRYLIKTRGQQVTLSCSPISGHRSVSWYQQTPGQGLQFLFEYFSETQRNKGNFPGRFSGRQFSNSRSEMNVSTLELGDSALYLCASSLAVAGAGELFFGEGSRLTVL.

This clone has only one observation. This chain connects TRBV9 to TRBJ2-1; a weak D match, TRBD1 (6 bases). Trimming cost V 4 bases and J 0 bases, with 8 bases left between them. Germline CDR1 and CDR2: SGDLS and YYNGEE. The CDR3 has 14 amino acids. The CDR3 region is CASSKTGSYNEQFF. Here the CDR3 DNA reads TGTGCCAGCAGCAAGACAGGCTCCTACAATGAGCAGTTCTTC.

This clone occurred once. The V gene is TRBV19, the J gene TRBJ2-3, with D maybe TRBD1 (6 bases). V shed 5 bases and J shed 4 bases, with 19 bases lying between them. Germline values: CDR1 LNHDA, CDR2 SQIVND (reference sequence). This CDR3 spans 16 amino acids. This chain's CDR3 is CASSYTGSLGADTQYF. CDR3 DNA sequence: TGTGCCAGTAGTTATACAGGGAGTTTGGGGGCAGATACGCAGTATTTT. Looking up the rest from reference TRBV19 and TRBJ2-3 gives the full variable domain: DGGITQSPKYLFRKEGQNVTLSCEQNLNHDAMYWYRQDPGQGLRLIYYSQIVNDFQKGDIAEGYSVSREKKESFPLTVTSAQKNPTAFYLCASSYTGSLGADTQYFGPGTRLTVL.

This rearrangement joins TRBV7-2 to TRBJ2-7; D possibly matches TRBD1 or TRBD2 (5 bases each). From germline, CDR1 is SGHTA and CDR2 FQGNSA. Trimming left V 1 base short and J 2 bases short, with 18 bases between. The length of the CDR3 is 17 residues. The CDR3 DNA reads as TGTGCCAGCAGCTTAGATCGGGTTGGGACGGGAACCTACGAGCAGTACTTC. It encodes CASSLDRVGTGTYEQYF. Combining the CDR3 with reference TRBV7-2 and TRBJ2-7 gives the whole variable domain GAGVSQSPSNKVTEKGKDVELRCDPISGHTALYWYRQSLGQGLEFLIYFQGNSAPDKSGLPSDRFSAERTGGSVSTLTIQRTQQEDSAVYLCASSLDRVGTGTYEQYFGPGTRLTVT.

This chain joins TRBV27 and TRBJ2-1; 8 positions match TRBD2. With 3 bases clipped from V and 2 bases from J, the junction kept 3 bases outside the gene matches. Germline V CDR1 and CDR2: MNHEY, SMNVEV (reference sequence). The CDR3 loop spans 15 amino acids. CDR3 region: CASSFAGGAYNEQFF. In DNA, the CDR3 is TGTGCCAGCAGTTTTGCGGGGGGTGCCTACAATGAGCAGTTCTTC.

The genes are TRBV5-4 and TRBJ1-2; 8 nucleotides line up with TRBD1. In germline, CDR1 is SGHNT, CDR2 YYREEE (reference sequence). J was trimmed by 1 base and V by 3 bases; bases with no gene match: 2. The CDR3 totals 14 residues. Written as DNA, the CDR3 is TGTGCCAGCAGCTGGGGACAGGTTAACTATGGCTACACCTTC. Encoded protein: CASSWGQVNYGYTF.

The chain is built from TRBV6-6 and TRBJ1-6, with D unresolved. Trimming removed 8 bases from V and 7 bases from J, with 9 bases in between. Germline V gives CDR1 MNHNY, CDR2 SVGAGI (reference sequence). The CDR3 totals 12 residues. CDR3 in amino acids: CASRQINSPLHF. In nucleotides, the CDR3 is TGTGCCAGCCGGCAGATAAATTCACCCCTCCACTTT.

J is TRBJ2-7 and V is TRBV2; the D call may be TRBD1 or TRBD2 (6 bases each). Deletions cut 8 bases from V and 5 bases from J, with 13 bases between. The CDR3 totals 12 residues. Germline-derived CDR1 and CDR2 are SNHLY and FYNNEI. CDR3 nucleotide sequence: TGTGCCAGCGGGGGGCGCCGGGACGAGCAGTACTTC. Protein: CASGGRRDEQYF.

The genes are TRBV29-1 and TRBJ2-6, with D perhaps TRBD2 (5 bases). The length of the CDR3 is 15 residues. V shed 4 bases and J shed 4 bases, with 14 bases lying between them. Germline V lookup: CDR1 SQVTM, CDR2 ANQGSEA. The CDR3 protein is CSVVATTGGANVLTF. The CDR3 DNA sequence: TGCAGCGTTGTCGCTACCACGGGAGGGGCCAACGTCCTGACTTTC.

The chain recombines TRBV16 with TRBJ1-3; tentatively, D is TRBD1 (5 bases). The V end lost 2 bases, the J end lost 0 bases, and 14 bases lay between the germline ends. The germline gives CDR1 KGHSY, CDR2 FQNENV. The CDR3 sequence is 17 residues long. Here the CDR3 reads CASSQRGQTLSGNTIYF. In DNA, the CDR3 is TGTGCCAGCAGCCAAAGGGGCCAGACTCTCTCTGGAAACACCATATATTTT.

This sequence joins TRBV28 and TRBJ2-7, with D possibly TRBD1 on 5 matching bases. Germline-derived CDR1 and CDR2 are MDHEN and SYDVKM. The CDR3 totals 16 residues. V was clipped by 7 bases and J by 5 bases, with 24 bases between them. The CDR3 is CASTLFGAIARDEQYF. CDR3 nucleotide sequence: TGTGCCAGCACCCTTTTTGGGGCTATAGCTAGGGACGAGCAGTACTTC. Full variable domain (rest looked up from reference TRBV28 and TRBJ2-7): DVKVTQSSRYLVKRTGEKVFLECVQDMDHENMFWYRQDPGLGLRLIYFSYDVKMKEKGDIPEGYSVSREKKERFSLILESASTNQTSMYLCASTLFGAIARDEQYFGPGTRLTVT.

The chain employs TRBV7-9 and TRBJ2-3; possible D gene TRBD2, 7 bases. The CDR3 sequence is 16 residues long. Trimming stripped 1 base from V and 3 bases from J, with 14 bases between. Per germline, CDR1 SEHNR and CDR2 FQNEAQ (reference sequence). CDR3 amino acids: CASSLVLGGGTDTQYF. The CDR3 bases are TGTGCCAGCAGCTTAGTTCTAGGGGGGGGGACAGATACGCAGTATTTT.

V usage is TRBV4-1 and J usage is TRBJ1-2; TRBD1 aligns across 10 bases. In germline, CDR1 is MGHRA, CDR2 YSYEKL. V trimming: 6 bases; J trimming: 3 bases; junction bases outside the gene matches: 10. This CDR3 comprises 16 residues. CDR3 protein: CASRLSGTGDDYGYTF. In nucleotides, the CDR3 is TGCGCCAGCAGACTGTCCGGGACAGGGGATGACTATGGCTACACCTTC.

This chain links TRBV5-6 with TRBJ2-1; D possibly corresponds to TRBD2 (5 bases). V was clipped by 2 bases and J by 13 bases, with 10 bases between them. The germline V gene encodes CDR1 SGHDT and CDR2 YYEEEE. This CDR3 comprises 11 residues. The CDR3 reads CASSFTRLQFF. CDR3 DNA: TGTGCCAGCAGCTTCACCCGACTACAGTTCTTC. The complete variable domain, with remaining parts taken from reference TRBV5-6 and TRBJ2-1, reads DAGVTQSPTHLIKTRGQQVTLRCSPKSGHDTVSWYQQALGQGPQFIFQYYEEEERQRGNFPDRFSGHQFPNYSSELNVNALLLGDSALYLCASSFTRLQFFGPGTRLTVL.

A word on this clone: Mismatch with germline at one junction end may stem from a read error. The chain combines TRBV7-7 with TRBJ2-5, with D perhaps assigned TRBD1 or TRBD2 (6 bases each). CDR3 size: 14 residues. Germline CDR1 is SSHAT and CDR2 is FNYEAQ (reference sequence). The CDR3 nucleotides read TGTGCTAGCAGCCCCCGGACTACAGGGGAGACCCAGTACTTC. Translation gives CASSPRTTGETQYF. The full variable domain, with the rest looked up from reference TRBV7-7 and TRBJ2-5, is GAGVSQSPRYKVTKRGQDVTLRCDPISSHATLYWYQQALGQGPEFLTYFNYEAQPDKSGLPSDRFSAERPEGSISTLTIQRTEQRDSAMYRCASSPRTTGETQYFGPGTRLLVL.

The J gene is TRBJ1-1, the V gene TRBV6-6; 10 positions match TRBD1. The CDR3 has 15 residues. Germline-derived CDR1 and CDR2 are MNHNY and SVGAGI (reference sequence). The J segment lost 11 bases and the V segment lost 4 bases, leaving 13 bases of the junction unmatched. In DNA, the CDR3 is TGTGCCAGCAGTTCCACCGGGACAGGGGATATGTGGGCTTTCTTT. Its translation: CASSSTGTGDMWAFF.

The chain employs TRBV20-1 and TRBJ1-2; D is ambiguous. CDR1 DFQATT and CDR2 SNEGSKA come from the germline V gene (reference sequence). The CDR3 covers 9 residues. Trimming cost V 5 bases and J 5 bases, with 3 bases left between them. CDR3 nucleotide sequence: TGCAGTGCTGGATATGGCTACACCTTC. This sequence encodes CSAGYGYTF.

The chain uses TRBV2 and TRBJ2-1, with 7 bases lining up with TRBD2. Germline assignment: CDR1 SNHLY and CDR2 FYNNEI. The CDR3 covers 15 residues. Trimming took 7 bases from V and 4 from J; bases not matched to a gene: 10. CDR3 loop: CASTGGETPYNEQFF. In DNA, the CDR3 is TGTGCCAGCACTGGGGGGGAGACCCCTTACAATGAGCAGTTCTTC. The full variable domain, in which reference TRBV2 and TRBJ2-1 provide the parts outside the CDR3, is EPEVTQTPSHQVTQMGQEVILRCVPISNHLYFYWYRQILGQKVEFLVSFYNNEISEKSEIFDDQFSVERPDGSNFTLKIRSTKLEDSAMYFCASTGGETPYNEQFFGPGTRLTVL.

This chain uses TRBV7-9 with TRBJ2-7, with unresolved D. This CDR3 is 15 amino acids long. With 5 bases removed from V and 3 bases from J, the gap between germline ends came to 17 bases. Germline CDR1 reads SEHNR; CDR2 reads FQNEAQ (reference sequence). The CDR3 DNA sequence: TGTGCCAGCAGCCTCGGTCCGGGCCTAGACTACGAGCAGTACTTC. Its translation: CASSLGPGLDYEQYF.

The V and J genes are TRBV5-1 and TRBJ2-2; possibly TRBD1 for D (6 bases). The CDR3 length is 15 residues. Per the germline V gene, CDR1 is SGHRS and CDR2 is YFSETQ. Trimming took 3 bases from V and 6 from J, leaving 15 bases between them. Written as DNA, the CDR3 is TGCGCCAGCAGCTCCGGGACATTGGGCGCCGGGGAGCTGTTTTTT. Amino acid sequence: CASSSGTLGAGELFF.

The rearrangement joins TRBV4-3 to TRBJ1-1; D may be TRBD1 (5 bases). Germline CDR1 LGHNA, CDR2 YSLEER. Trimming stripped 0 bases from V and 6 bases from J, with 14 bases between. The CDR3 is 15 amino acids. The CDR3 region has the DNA TGCGCCAGCAGCCAAGAGAAGGGCCTGGGGGCTGAAGCTTTCTTT. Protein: CASSQEKGLGAEAFF.

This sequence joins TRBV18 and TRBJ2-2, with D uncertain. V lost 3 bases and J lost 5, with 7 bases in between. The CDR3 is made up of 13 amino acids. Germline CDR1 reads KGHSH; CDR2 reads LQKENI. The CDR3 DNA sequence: TGTGCCAGCTCACCTTTGAGTACCGGGGAGCTGTTTTTT. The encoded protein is CASSPLSTGELFF.